The rows below give T cell receptor beta chains drawn from one sample of a study of cytomegalovirus exposure and HLA in healthy donors. Using immunoSEQ multiplex PCR, the repertoire was profiled, and TCRdb retains in-frame clones only, with some absent. The table records about 150,000 clones, approximately 72% of them present only once. What was sequenced was PBMCs. The receptors were sampled from a man in his late teens or twenties in good health and CMV-seronegative. CDR3s include the opening cysteine and the closing phenylalanine or tryptophan. The D gene is left open where the match is weak. Not all rows give a size; the values are once, few, many and, for expanded clones, a class.

V gene: TRBV4-1
J gene: TRBJ1-5
D gene: TRBD1
clone size: -
CDR3 protein: CASSQDGTVRQPQHF
CDR3 DNA: TGCGCCAGCAGCCAAGACGGGACAGTAAGGCAGCCCCAGCATTTT

V gene: TRBV6-1
J gene: TRBJ1-2
D gene: -
clone size: -
CDR3 protein: CASTGLYDGYTF
CDR3 DNA: TGTGCCAGCACAGGGCTTTACGATGGCTACACCTTC

V gene: TRBV19
J gene: TRBJ1-5
D gene: -
clone size: once
CDR3 protein: CASSMSPLGQGYQPQHF
CDR3 DNA: TGTGCCAGTAGTATGTCGCCGTTGGGGCAGGGGTATCAGCCCCAGCATTTT

V gene: TRBV2
J gene: TRBJ2-1
D gene: TRBD2
clone size: -
CDR3 protein: CASRPGGSYNEQFF
CDR3 DNA: TGTGCCAGCAGGCCGGGCGGGAGTTACAATGAGCAGTTCTTC

V gene: TRBV18
J gene: TRBJ2-7
D gene: TRBD1
clone size: -
CDR3 protein: CASSPSKGTGGAYEQYF
CDR3 DNA: TGTGCCAGCTCACCAAGTAAAGGGACAGGGGGCGCCTACGAGCAGTACTTC

V gene: TRBV19
J gene: TRBJ1-5
D gene: -
clone size: -
CDR3 protein: CASSTGYRVRTSNQPQHF
CDR3 DNA: TGTGCCAGTAGTACCGGGTACAGGGTTCGAACGAGCAATCAGCCCCAGCATTTT

V gene: TRBV7-2
J gene: TRBJ2-7
D gene: TRBD1
clone size: -
CDR3 protein: CASSQEGGTGGYEQYF
CDR3 DNA: TGTGCCAGCAGCCAGGAGGGGGGGACAGGGGGATACGAGCAGTACTTC

V gene: TRBV5-4
J gene: TRBJ1-1
D gene: -
clone size: few
CDR3 protein: CASSLEDRRGGTEAFF
CDR3 DNA: TGTGCCAGCAGCTTGGAAGACAGGAGGGGGGGCACTGAAGCTTTCTTT

V gene: TRBV6-1
J gene: TRBJ2-7
D gene: -
clone size: -
CDR3 protein: CASAREVFEQYF
CDR3 DNA: TGTGCCAGCGCGAGAGAGGTATTCGAGCAGTACTTC

V gene: TRBV28
J gene: TRBJ2-7
D gene: TRBD2
clone size: few
CDR3 protein: CASNPAGAYEQYF
CDR3 DNA: TGTGCCAGCAACCCAGCGGGAGCCTACGAGCAGTACTTC

V gene: TRBV5-6
J gene: TRBJ2-3
D gene: TRBD2
clone size: -
CDR3 protein: CASSLGTSGSPTTDTQYF
CDR3 DNA: TGTGCCAGCAGCTTGGGGACTAGCGGGAGCCCTACCACAGATACGCAGTATTTT

V gene: TRBV7-8
J gene: TRBJ2-1
D gene: -
clone size: -
CDR3 protein: CASSSLLGPNEQFF
CDR3 DNA: TGTGCCAGCAGCTCACTCCTTGGGCCCAATGAGCAGTTCTTC

V gene: TRBV4-1
J gene: TRBJ2-7
D gene: TRBD2
clone size: -
CDR3 protein: CASSQNTGRVETSAYEQYF
CDR3 DNA: TGCGCCAGCAGCCAAAATACCGGGCGGGTCGAGACTAGCGCCTACGAGCAGTACTTC

V gene: TRBV6-6
J gene: TRBJ1-2
D gene: -
clone size: few
CDR3 protein: CASSGGPYGHGYTF
CDR3 DNA: TGTGCCAGCAGTGGCGGGCCCTACGGGCATGGCTACACCTTC

V gene: TRBV4-1
J gene: TRBJ2-3
D gene: TRBD2
clone size: -
CDR3 protein: CASSQGTSGSRTDTQYF
CDR3 DNA: TGCGCCAGCAGCCAGGGTACTAGCGGGAGTCGCACAGATACGCAGTATTTT

V gene: TRBV2
J gene: TRBJ1-4
D gene: -
clone size: -
CDR3 protein: CASSEGGEGNEKLFF
CDR3 DNA: TGTGCCAGCAGTGAAGGGGGGGAGGGAAATGAAAAACTGTTTTTT

V gene: TRBV27
J gene: TRBJ1-1
D gene: -
clone size: -
CDR3 protein: CASSFPGGGTEAFF
CDR3 DNA: TGTGCCAGCAGTTTTCCCGGGGGGGGGACTGAAGCTTTCTTT

V gene: TRBV5-1
J gene: TRBJ2-2
D gene: TRBD2
clone size: -
CDR3 protein: CASSTLAEGTGELFF
CDR3 DNA: TGCGCCAGCAGCACTCTAGCGGAAGGCACCGGGGAGCTGTTTTTT

V gene: TRBV9
J gene: TRBJ2-3
D gene: -
clone size: -
CDR3 protein: CASSVDQGTDTQYF
CDR3 DNA: TGTGCCAGCAGCGTAGATCAGGGTACAGATACGCAGTATTTT

V gene: TRBV6-5
J gene: TRBJ2-4
D gene: TRBD2
clone size: few
CDR3 protein: CASSKTGTSNTQYF
CDR3 DNA: TGTGCCAGCAGCAAAACAGGGACTAGTAATACTCAGTACTTC

V gene: TRBV5-6
J gene: TRBJ1-6
D gene: -
clone size: -
CDR3 protein: CASSLGRRSSPLHF
CDR3 DNA: TGTGCCAGCAGCTTGGGTAGGAGGTCTTCACCCCTCCACTTT

V gene: TRBV2
J gene: TRBJ2-7
D gene: -
clone size: -
CDR3 protein: CASTIFGDEQYF
CDR3 DNA: TGTGCCAGCACCATTTTCGGGGACGAGCAGTACTTC

V gene: TRBV6-1
J gene: TRBJ2-5
D gene: TRBD2
clone size: -
CDR3 protein: CASSETSGSQETQYF
CDR3 DNA: TGTGCCAGCAGTGAGACTAGCGGGTCACAAGAGACCCAGTACTTC

V gene: TRBV11-2
J gene: TRBJ1-5
D gene: TRBD1
clone size: -
CDR3 protein: CASSLGGQGGNQPQHF
CDR3 DNA: TGTGCCAGCAGCTTAGGTGGACAGGGGGGCAATCAGCCCCAGCATTTT

V gene: TRBV7-9
J gene: TRBJ2-5
D gene: TRBD2
clone size: -
CDR3 protein: CASWSGRETQYF
CDR3 DNA: TGTGCCAGCTGGAGCGGGAGAGAGACCCAGTACTTC

V gene: TRBV7-4
J gene: TRBJ2-5
D gene: TRBD1
clone size: -
CDR3 protein: CASSYRGRETQYF
CDR3 DNA: TGTGCCAGCAGCTACAGGGGGCGGGAGACCCAGTACTTC

V gene: TRBV7-2
J gene: TRBJ2-5
D gene: -
clone size: -
CDR3 protein: CASSAGELETQYF
CDR3 DNA: TGTGCCAGCAGCGCCGGAGAGTTAGAGACCCAGTACTTC

V gene: TRBV10-2
J gene: TRBJ2-3
D gene: TRBD2
clone size: -
CDR3 protein: CASIGGTSGGRDTQYF
CDR3 DNA: TGCGCCAGCATAGGGGGGACTAGCGGGGGGAGAGATACGCAGTATTTT

V gene: TRBV12-2
J gene: TRBJ1-3
D gene: -
clone size: -
CDR3 protein: CASRLASGGDFSGNTIYF
CDR3 DNA: TGTGCAAGTCGCTTAGCTTCGGGGGGAGATTTCTCTGGAAACACCATATATTTT

V gene: TRBV7-2
J gene: TRBJ2-1
D gene: TRBD2
clone size: -
CDR3 protein: CASSDGTSGPNEQFF
CDR3 DNA: TGTGCCAGCAGCGATGGGACTAGCGGGCCGAATGAGCAGTTCTTC

V gene: TRBV5-1
J gene: TRBJ1-1
D gene: -
clone size: few
CDR3 protein: CASSLWAEVNTEAFF
CDR3 DNA: TGCGCCAGCAGCTTGTGGGCAGAAGTGAACACTGAAGCTTTCTTT

V gene: TRBV19
J gene: TRBJ2-3
D gene: TRBD1
clone size: -
CDR3 protein: CASSAPGQGYTDTQYF
CDR3 DNA: TGTGCCAGTAGTGCTCCGGGACAGGGGTACACAGATACGCAGTATTTT

V gene: TRBV10-3
J gene: TRBJ2-7
D gene: TRBD2
clone size: -
CDR3 protein: CAISDPLASGTEPNEQYF
CDR3 DNA: TGTGCCATCAGTGATCCCTTGGCTAGCGGGACAGAACCCAACGAGCAGTACTTC

V gene: TRBV4-1
J gene: TRBJ2-7
D gene: TRBD2
clone size: -
CDR3 protein: CASSQPGGASYEQYF
CDR3 DNA: TGCGCCAGCAGCCAGCCGGGGGGTGCCTCCTACGAGCAGTACTTC

V gene: TRBV5-6
J gene: TRBJ1-2
D gene: -
clone size: -
CDR3 protein: CASSFPGRGYGYTF
CDR3 DNA: TGTGCCAGCAGCTTTCCAGGGAGGGGCTATGGCTACACCTTC

V gene: TRBV30
J gene: TRBJ2-5
D gene: TRBD1
clone size: -
CDR3 protein: CAWSGAGGQGTQYF
CDR3 DNA: TGTGCCTGGAGTGGGGCAGGGGGTCAGGGGACCCAGTACTTC

V gene: TRBV18
J gene: TRBJ1-1
D gene: -
clone size: -
CDR3 protein: CASSPSGEVEAFF
CDR3 DNA: TGTGCCAGCTCACCCTCCGGGGAGGTTGAAGCTTTCTTT

V gene: TRBV4-3
J gene: TRBJ2-3
D gene: TRBD2
clone size: -
CDR3 protein: CASSQEGGRLRTSGSHTQYF
CDR3 DNA: TGCGCCAGCAGCCAAGAGGGGGGGAGACTTCGGACTAGCGGGAGTCATACGCAGTATTTT

V gene: TRBV11-3
J gene: TRBJ1-1
D gene: TRBD1
clone size: -
CDR3 protein: CASSFQGAGEAFF
CDR3 DNA: TGTGCCAGCAGCTTTCAGGGGGCCGGTGAAGCTTTCTTT

V gene: TRBV7-9
J gene: TRBJ1-1
D gene: TRBD1
clone size: -
CDR3 protein: CSSSLAHGTGMNTEAFF
CDR3 DNA: TGTTCCAGCAGCTTAGCGCATGGGACAGGTATGAACACTGAAGCTTTCTTT

V gene: TRBV7-8
J gene: TRBJ2-1
D gene: -
clone size: -
CDR3 protein: CASTLTEGYNEQFF
CDR3 DNA: TGTGCCAGCACTCTGACAGAAGGGTACAATGAGCAGTTCTTC

V gene: TRBV7-6
J gene: TRBJ1-1
D gene: -
clone size: -
CDR3 protein: CASGSELLTEAFF
CDR3 DNA: TGTGCCAGCGGGTCAGAACTACTTACCGAAGCTTTCTTT

V gene: TRBV16
J gene: TRBJ2-7
D gene: -
clone size: once
CDR3 protein: CASSQYVNEQYF
CDR3 DNA: TGTGCCAGCAGCCAATACGTGAACGAGCAGTACTTC

V gene: TRBV7-9
J gene: TRBJ2-7
D gene: -
clone size: -
CDR3 protein: CASSPAAGYEQYF
CDR3 DNA: TGTGCCAGCAGCCCCGCAGCGGGCTACGAGCAGTACTTC

V gene: TRBV25-1
J gene: TRBJ2-7
D gene: -
clone size: -
CDR3 protein: CASSPQGREPYEQYF
CDR3 DNA: TGTGCCAGCAGTCCTCAGGGGCGGGAGCCCTACGAGCAGTACTTC

V gene: TRBV27
J gene: TRBJ2-1
D gene: -
clone size: few
CDR3 protein: CASSVSGWNEQFF
CDR3 DNA: TGTGCCAGCAGTGTTAGCGGTTGGAATGAGCAGTTCTTC

V gene: TRBV6-5
J gene: TRBJ2-1
D gene: -
clone size: few
CDR3 protein: CASSFLGRNNEQFF
CDR3 DNA: TGTGCCAGCAGTTTCCTTGGGAGGAACAATGAGCAGTTCTTC

V gene: TRBV7-8
J gene: TRBJ2-3
D gene: -
clone size: few
CDR3 protein: CASSSQSGDTQYF
CDR3 DNA: TGTGCCAGCAGCTCTCAGTCCGGGGATACGCAGTATTTT

V gene: TRBV18
J gene: TRBJ2-3
D gene: TRBD2
clone size: -
CDR3 protein: CASSPTPGLAAGDTQYF
CDR3 DNA: TGTGCCAGCTCGCCGACACCGGGACTAGCGGCCGGAGATACGCAGTATTTT

V gene: TRBV19
J gene: TRBJ2-7
D gene: TRBD2
clone size: -
CDR3 protein: CASSIKREGGTYEQYF
CDR3 DNA: TGTGCCAGTAGTATCAAGCGGGAGGGGGGGACCTACGAGCAGTACTTC

V gene: TRBV30
J gene: TRBJ2-1
D gene: TRBD2
clone size: -
CDR3 protein: CAWRNSGNGEQFF
CDR3 DNA: TGTGCCTGGAGGAATAGCGGGAACGGTGAGCAGTTCTTC

V gene: TRBV19
J gene: TRBJ2-5
D gene: TRBD1
clone size: -
CDR3 protein: CASSSQGPSSETQYF
CDR3 DNA: TGTGCCAGTAGCTCACAGGGGCCCTCTAGTGAGACCCAGTACTTC